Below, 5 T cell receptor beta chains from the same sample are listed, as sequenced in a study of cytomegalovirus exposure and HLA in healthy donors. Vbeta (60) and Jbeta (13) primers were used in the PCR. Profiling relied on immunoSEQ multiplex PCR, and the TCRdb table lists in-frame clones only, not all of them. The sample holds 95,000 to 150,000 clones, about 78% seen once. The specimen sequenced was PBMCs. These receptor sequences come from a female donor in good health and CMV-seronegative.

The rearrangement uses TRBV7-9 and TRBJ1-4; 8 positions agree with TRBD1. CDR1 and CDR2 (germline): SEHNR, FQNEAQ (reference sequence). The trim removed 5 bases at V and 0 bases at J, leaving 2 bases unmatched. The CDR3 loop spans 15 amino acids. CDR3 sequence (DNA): TGTGCCAGCAGCAAGGGACAGGCAACTAATGAAAAACTGTTTTTT. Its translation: CASSKGQATNEKLFF.

Here the CDR3 reads CASSSTGESYNEQFF. The DNA for the CDR3 is TGCGCCAGCAGTTCGACAGGGGAGTCCTACAATGAGCAGTTCTTC. The chain links TRBV5-1 to TRBJ2-1, with 8 bases fitting TRBD1. Germline V gives CDR1 SGHRS, CDR2 YFSETQ. This CDR3 has 15 amino acids. V lost 5 bases, J lost 1 base, and 5 bases stayed unmatched. The full variable domain, with the rest looked up from reference TRBV5-1 and TRBJ2-1, is KAGVTQTPRYLIKTRGQQVTLSCSPISGHRSVSWYQQTPGQGLQFLFEYFSETQRNKGNFPGRFSGRQFSNSRSEMNVSTLELGDSALYLCASSSTGESYNEQFFGPGTRLTVL.

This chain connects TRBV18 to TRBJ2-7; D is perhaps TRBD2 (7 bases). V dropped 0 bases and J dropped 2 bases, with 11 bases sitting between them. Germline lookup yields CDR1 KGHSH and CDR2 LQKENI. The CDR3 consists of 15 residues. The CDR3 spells CASSPPRGGPYEQYF. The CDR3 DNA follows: TGTGCCAGCTCACCACCGAGGGGGGGGCCCTACGAGCAGTACTTC. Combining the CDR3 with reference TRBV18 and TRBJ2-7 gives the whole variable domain NAGVMQNPRHLVRRRGQEARLRCSPMKGHSHVYWYRQLPEEGLKFMVYLQKENIIDESGMPKERFSAEFPKEGPSILRIQQVVRGDSAAYFCASSPPRGGPYEQYFGPGTRLTVT.

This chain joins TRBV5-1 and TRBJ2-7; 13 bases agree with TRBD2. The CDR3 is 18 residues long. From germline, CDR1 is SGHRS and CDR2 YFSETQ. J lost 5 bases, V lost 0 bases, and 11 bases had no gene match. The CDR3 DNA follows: TGCGCCAGCAGCTTGGGGGGCCTGACTAGCGGGAGGTGGAACGAGCAGTACTTC. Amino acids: CASSLGGLTSGRWNEQYF.

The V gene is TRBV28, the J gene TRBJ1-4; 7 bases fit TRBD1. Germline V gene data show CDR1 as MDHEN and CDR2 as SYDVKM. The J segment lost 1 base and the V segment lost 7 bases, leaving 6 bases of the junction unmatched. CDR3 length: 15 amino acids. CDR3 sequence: CASTPNRGTNEKLFF. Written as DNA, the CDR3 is TGTGCCAGCACGCCGAACAGGGGAACTAATGAAAAACTGTTTTTT.